The TCR beta chain described here comes from a study of read filtering for tumor transcriptome and immune sequencing. V was cut by 6 bases and J by 2 bases, with 13 bases left in between. Germline CDR1 reads SGHAT; CDR2 reads FQNNGV. The CDR3 runs 14 residues. From 400 to 450 ng of RNA, a library with molecular barcoded alpha/delta and beta/gamma adaptors was made. TCRdb itself ran the reads through MiXCR, one entry per CDR3 protein. The sample holds more than 35,000 distinct CDR3 sequences; 14% are singletons and the top ten take roughly 18%. Study-level results: The sorted CD138-negative fraction was a mixed bone marrow immune population, not purified T cells.

The sample holds many counts of this clonotype. As yet, its antigen is unknown. The source of this sequence is a donor aged 40 or older with multiple myeloma. The sample consisted of a population of CD138-negative cells sorted from bone marrow. The rearrangement joins TRBV11-2 to TRBJ1-2; maybe TRBD1 (5 bases). The CDR3 here is CASRFPGTNYGYTF. The CDR3, as DNA: TGTGCCAGCAGGTTTCCCGGGACGAACTATGGCTACACCTTC.